What follows is one T cell receptor beta chain and its context. Joint extraction of RNA and DNA used about 17-33 mg of bulk tissue that was unsorted. Collection of samples drew on five separate regions of each tumor. The record originates from a study of tumor-infiltrating lymphocytes in primary liver carcinoma. Germline loops: CDR1 SGHNT, CDR2 YENEEA. The CDR3 spans 15 residues. V lost 11 bases to trimming and J lost 5 bases, with 22 bases between them. A primer matching the constant region was used to make TCR beta cDNA from approximately 500 ng of total RNA. Three nested multiplex PCR rounds, a slightly modified ARM-PCR method, built the TCR beta libraries. TRBV1-TRBV30 forward primers and a C-beta reverse primer were used in the first two PCR rounds, which each ran for approximately 10 cycles. TCRdb re-derived calls from the multiplex PCR reads in MiXCR, one entry per CDR3 protein. The sample lists 80,000 or so distinct CDR3 sequences, roughly two thirds occurring once.

V is TRBV11-3 and J is TRBJ2-1, with D perhaps given as TRBD1 or TRBD2 (7 bases each). The sequence derives from a woman aged 60 to 75 with primary liver carcinoma and hepatitis B virus infection. The sample consisted of liver tumor tissue from sampling region 4. Stated subset: tumor region T4, right-lateral pole. CDR3 DNA sequence: TGTGCCTTCGGAGGGGGTGGGAGGGGGCACAATGAGCAGTTCTTC. Its translation is CAFGGGGRGHNEQFF.